This entry concerns a single TCR beta chain. This clonotype appeared a few times. Which antigen it targets is not known. Per-base quality was not reported, and no clone a single base away is much larger than it. To prepare the library, 5' RACE was applied. The instrument was a NextSeq 500. The TCR library protocol attached unique molecular identifiers to individual cDNA molecules to correct for sequencing error and PCR bias. TCR alpha and beta chains were both sequenced, and the abundances of alpha and beta sequences in each sample were closely correlated with each other. The study's own analysis went as follows. Decombinator V4 was used to perform V gene, J gene and CDR3 annotation of TCR sequences. TCRs were defined as expanded if a significant change between any two time points was detected under a Poisson model with p below 0.0001. TCR abundances were normalised to the total number of TCRs sequenced per sample and were expressed as counts per million. TRAV1-2 paired with TRAJ12, TRAJ20 or TRAJ33 defined MAIT TCRs, while TRAV10 paired with TRAJ18 defined iNKT TCRs. VDJdb, accessed 1 November 2021, was searched for CMV, EBV and SARS-CoV-2 annotated TCRs, with TCRs annotated for multiple antigens excluded. TCRdb reworked the public reads: Q25 trimming with fastp, MiXCR clone assembly, productive beta chains retained. A single entry per CDR3 protein holds the most common genes and DNA from its merged rows. TCRdb's processing, not the study's, gives the V and J calls here. Within this sample are tens of thousands of distinct CDR3 sequences, with 7.9% of them counted one time only. The ten most abundant clones make up 9.5% to 15% of the sample.

The data derive from a study of early T cells in non-severe SARS-CoV-2 infection (dated by TCRdb to the early 2020s). A note on the overall study: TCR sequencing used bulk RNA from unsorted whole blood, so alpha and beta chains could not be paired.

Set within a cohort of healthcare workers in London, UK, this nested case-control study involved weekly PCR testing of nasopharyngeal swabs along with blood sampling. Healthcare workers were recruited during the week of the UK lockdown, between 23 and 31 March 2020, and followed weekly for up to 16 weeks. Broader findings and caveats from the paper: Matching against VDJdb was skewed toward anti-spike CD8 responses, likely underestimated virus-specific expansions, and missed private and CD4 specificities.

CDR1 and CDR2 are read off the germline V gene (reference sequence) as SEHNR and FQNEAQ. The CDR3 holds 15 amino acids from the cysteine to the phenylalanine. The entry retains the CDR3 DNA only, 45 bases that are in frame from base 1. After removal of 0 bases from V and 6 bases from J, the junction retains 7 bases not matched to a gene. The chain couples TRBV7-9 to TRBJ2-7, with 8 central nucleotides matching TRBD1. This receptor was identified in an adult who was a healthcare worker with PCR-confirmed SARS-CoV-2 infection or an uninfected control (not recorded which). The sequenced sample was whole blood, obtained at baseline. For the CDR3, the sequence is CASSLAIGQGFEQYF. The bases are TGTGCCAGCAGCTTAGCGATCGGACAGGGCTTCGAGCAGTACTTC.